The next 23 T cell receptor beta chains were all read from a single sample in a study of T cell clonotyping in hematopoietic cell transplantation. The time point: recipient sample about 28 days before transplant, after cytoreduction. The data were produced by immunoSEQ multiplex PCR, yet TCRdb's version contains in-frame clones alone and is incomplete. The sample yields some 26,000 clones, under 90% seen once. The sequencing here drew on peripheral blood mononuclear cells, taken before stem cell transplant. The source is a man aged 35-49 years with acute myeloid leukemia. Some clones in this sample may be carry-over from other donors' samples.

The chain employs TRBV27 and TRBJ1-6, with a tentative D call TRBD1 (5 bases). V was pared by 0 bases and J by 3 bases, with 12 bases between. The CDR3 covers 17 residues. Germline lookup yields CDR1 MNHEY and CDR2 SMNVEV (reference sequence). The CDR3 reads CASSLSSVRGYNSPLHF. In DNA form, the CDR3 reads TGTGCCAGCAGTTTATCATCCGTAAGGGGCTATAATTCACCCCTCCACTTT.

The CDR3: CASSTGELFF. CDR3 sequence (DNA): TGTGCCAGCAGCACCGGGGAGCTGTTTTTT. The V gene is TRBV6-6, the J gene TRBJ2-2; unclear D gene. Germline CDR1 is MNHNY and CDR2 is SVGAGI (reference sequence). The CDR3 covers 10 residues. Between the trimmed V and J ends, which lost 6 bases and 4 bases, there was a span of 0 bases.

The chain links TRBV11-3 to TRBJ2-7; 15 bases fit TRBD2. V shed 0 bases and J 6 bases; nucleotides not matched to a gene: 9. Germline V CDR1 and CDR2: SGHNT, YENEEA. The CDR3 is made up of 18 amino acids. This CDR3 is CASSLDRQGLAGGGEQYF. In nucleotides, the CDR3 is TGTGCCAGCAGCTTAGATCGCCAGGGACTAGCGGGAGGTGGCGAGCAGTACTTC.

The DNA of the CDR3 is TGTGCCAGCAGGAGACCGGGACAGGGGGCGCAGGAGCAGTTCTTC. Its protein is CASRRPGQGAQEQFF. The chain joins TRBV2 to TRBJ2-1; 12 bases agree with TRBD1. Trimming cost V 6 bases and J 10 bases; bases outside gene matches: 10. Germline V gene sequence: CDR1 SNHLY, CDR2 FYNNEI. The CDR3 consists of 15 residues.

This clone was detected a few times. The J gene is TRBJ2-4, the V gene TRBV5-4, with 9 bases matching TRBD1. The CDR3 contains 17 residues. CDR1 and CDR2 (germline): SGHNT, YYREEE (reference sequence). With V trimmed by 3 bases and J by 14 bases, 21 bases remained unmatched. The CDR3 region has the DNA TGTGCCAGCAGCTCTACCACCGGGACAGGGTCCGTTAGGCGGAAGTACTTC. This codes for CASSSTTGTGSVRRKYF. The whole variable domain, remainder taken from reference TRBV5-4 and TRBJ2-4, is ETGVTQSPTHLIKTRGQQVTLRCSSQSGHNTVSWYQQALGQGPQFIFQYYREEENGRGNFPPRFSGLQFPNYSSELNVNALELDDSALYLCASSSTTGTGSVRRKYFGAGTRLSVL.

The V call is TRBV28, the J call TRBJ1-5; a weak D match, TRBD1 (6 bases). The CDR3 has 15 residues. Germline-derived CDR1 and CDR2 are MDHEN and SYDVKM. The germline V and J ends were trimmed by 3 bases and 2 bases, with 11 bases remaining between them. The CDR3 DNA follows: TGTGCCAGCAGTTTTCCCGGACAGCGCAATCAGCCCCAGCATTTT. Amino acid sequence: CASSFPGQRNQPQHF.

The chain is built from TRBV30 and TRBJ1-2; TRBD1 agrees at 11 bases. V lost 4 bases to trimming and J lost 4 bases; unmatched junction nucleotides: 8. CDR3 length equals 15 residues. CDR1 is GTSNPN and CDR2 is SVGIG in the germline V gene (reference sequence). The CDR3 region is CAWNNRDRGTYGYTF. DNA for the CDR3: TGTGCCTGGAACAACCGGGACAGGGGGACCTATGGCTACACCTTC.

J is TRBJ2-3 and V is TRBV6-5, with TRBD2 as a possible D gene (5 bases). This CDR3 is built from 15 residues. V lost 2 bases and J 0 bases, leaving 9 bases between the germline ends. Germline values: CDR1 MNHEY, CDR2 SVGAGI. The CDR3 bases are TGTGCCAGCAGTTACCGCGTAGCGAGCACAGATACGCAGTATTTT. This translates into CASSYRVASTDTQYF.

This chain uses TRBV27 with TRBJ1-2, with TRBD1 as a possible D gene (6 bases). The CDR3 loop spans 13 amino acids. Germline V gene lookup returns CDR1 MNHEY and CDR2 SMNVEV (reference sequence). Trimming left V 7 bases short and J 7 bases short, with 16 bases between. The CDR3 nucleotides are TGTGCCAGCAAAAAGGGGGAAAGTGGTGGCTACACCTTC. This encodes CASKKGESGGYTF.

This chain joins TRBV2 and TRBJ2-5; D is unclear. The germline V gene encodes CDR1 SNHLY and CDR2 FYNNEI. V lost 6 bases and J 3 bases, leaving 5 bases between the germline ends. CDR3 length equals 11 residues. CDR3: CASSSEETQYF. CDR3 in DNA: TGTGCCAGCAGCTCGGAAGAGACCCAGTACTTC.

This rearrangement joins TRBV2 to TRBJ1-1; the D is unclear. V gave up 3 bases and J gave up 2 bases, with 7 bases separating them. From germline, CDR1 is SNHLY and CDR2 FYNNEI. The CDR3 length is 13 residues. CDR3 nucleotides: TGTGCCAGCAGTGAGACAACAAACACTGAAGCTTTCTTT. Protein sequence: CASSETTNTEAFF.

The chain couples TRBV15 to TRBJ2-3; tentative D call: TRBD2 (5 bases). Germline loops: CDR1 LNHNV, CDR2 YYDKDF (reference sequence). The CDR3 consists of 14 residues. Trimming shortened V by 3 bases and J by 5 bases, and 12 bases separated the two germline ends. This chain's CDR3 is CATSRGVAEDTQYF. CDR3 sequence (DNA): TGTGCCACCAGCAGGGGAGTGGCCGAAGATACGCAGTATTTT. The full variable domain, its missing parts supplied by reference TRBV15 and TRBJ2-3, is DAMVIQNPRYQVTQFGKPVTLSCSQTLNHNVMYWYQQKSSQAPKLLFHYYDKDFNNEADTPDNFQSRRPNTSFCFLDIRSPGLGDTAMYLCATSRGVAEDTQYFGPGTRLTVL.

The chain recombines TRBV10-1 with TRBJ1-6; D perhaps matches TRBD1 (6 bases). CDR1 is WNHNN and CDR2 is SYGVQD in the germline V gene (reference sequence). V gave up 4 bases and J gave up 9 bases, with 13 bases separating them. The CDR3 sequence is 14 residues long. The CDR3 loop is CASSGRNRASPLHF. Here the CDR3 DNA reads TGCGCCAGCAGTGGAAGAAACAGGGCTTCACCCCTCCACTTT.

The rearrangement links TRBV2 to TRBJ1-2; D may be TRBD1 (5 bases). From germline, CDR1 is SNHLY and CDR2 FYNNEI. V lost 6 bases to trimming and J lost 7 bases, with 15 bases between them. The CDR3 covers 13 residues. This chain's CDR3 is CASSINRRTGYTF. CDR3 in DNA: TGTGCCAGCAGCATCAACAGGAGAACTGGCTACACCTTC.

The CDR3 DNA reads as TGTGCCACCTCTAGGACAGGGCCGACGAAGGGGGCCCAGCATTTT. Translating it yields CATSRTGPTKGAQHF. J is TRBJ1-5 and V is TRBV6-5, with 8 bases fitting TRBD1. CDR1 MNHEY and CDR2 SVGAGI come from the germline V gene. The CDR3 is 15 amino acids. The ends lost 10 bases at V and 11 bases at J; junction bases unmatched: 19.

The chain combines TRBV19 with TRBJ1-5; 8 bases match TRBD1. This CDR3 is 15 amino acids long. After removal of 6 bases from V and 3 bases from J, the junction contained 7 bases not matched to a gene. The germline V gene has CDR1 LNHDA and CDR2 SQIVND (reference sequence). CDR3 in amino acids: CASSLGQVFNQPQHF. CDR3 bases: TGTGCCAGTAGCTTGGGACAGGTATTCAATCAGCCCCAGCATTTT.

J is TRBJ2-5 and V is TRBV30; D might be TRBD1 (5 bases). CDR1 GTSNPN and CDR2 SVGIG come from the germline V gene (reference sequence). This CDR3 is 14 amino acids long. Deletions cut 0 bases from V and 2 bases from J, with 10 bases between. The CDR3 DNA reads TGTGCCTGGAGTGTAGGTGGGGCACAAGAGACCCAGTACTTC. It translates to CAWSVGGAQETQYF.

This sequence joins TRBV27 and TRBJ2-7; TRBD2 is a possible D gene (5 bases). From germline, CDR1 is MNHEY and CDR2 SMNVEV (reference sequence). Trimming stripped 5 bases from V and 0 bases from J, with 11 bases between. The CDR3 spans 14 residues. The CDR3 here is CASSVSEISYEQYF. CDR3 DNA sequence: TGTGCCAGCAGTGTTAGCGAGATCTCCTACGAGCAGTACTTC.

This clone came up once. The V call is TRBV7-2, the J call TRBJ1-1; D is ambiguous. This CDR3 is 16 amino acids long. CDR1 and CDR2 (germline): SGHTA, FQGNSA. The germline V and J ends were trimmed by 5 bases and 0 bases, with 16 bases remaining between them. The CDR3: CASSLIPSAMNTEAFF. Here the CDR3 DNA reads TGTGCCAGCAGCCTTATTCCATCAGCTATGAACACTGAAGCTTTCTTT.

The chain joins TRBV7-9 to TRBJ2-2; no reliable D call. This CDR3 contains 13 residues. Per germline, CDR1 SEHNR and CDR2 FQNEAQ (reference sequence). V lost 4 bases to trimming and J lost 8 bases, with 11 bases between them. The CDR3 DNA sequence: TGTGCCAGCAGCTCACTGGGTGCGGGGGAGCTGTTTTTT. Amino acids: CASSSLGAGELFF.

The chain combines TRBV6-5 with TRBJ2-4, with D possibly matching TRBD1 (6 bases). Germline assignment: CDR1 MNHEY and CDR2 SVGAGI. The CDR3 runs to 15 residues. Trimming took off 0 bases at V and 8 bases at J, with 14 bases between the two ends. The CDR3 nucleotides read TGTGCCAGCAGTTACTCTGCAGGGGCGTGGGACATTCAGTACTTC. Residues: CASSYSAGAWDIQYF.

The V call is TRBV7-9, the J call TRBJ2-7; D not resolved. Trimming removed 3 bases from V and 7 bases from J, with 16 bases in between. Germline loops: CDR1 SEHNR, CDR2 FQNEAQ (reference sequence). The CDR3 is made up of 14 amino acids. CDR3 in amino acids: CASSFGHSLYEQYF. DNA of the CDR3: TGTGCCAGCAGCTTTGGTCACTCTCTCTATGAGCAGTACTTC.

V is TRBV11-2 and J is TRBJ2-5; the D gene could be TRBD1 or TRBD2 (6 bases each). CDR1 and CDR2 (germline): SGHAT, FQNNGV. This CDR3 has 15 amino acids. V lost 6 bases and J 5 bases, leaving 19 bases between the germline ends. DNA of the CDR3: TGTGCCAGCAGACCACATCGACAGGCGGGGGAGACCCAGTACTTC. Encoded protein: CASRPHRQAGETQYF.